Listed below are T cell receptor beta chains from one sample, sequenced in a study of cytomegalovirus exposure and HLA in healthy donors. Assay: immunoSEQ multiplex PCR; the TCRdb copy retains only in-frame clones and omits some. The repertoire holds some 170,000 clones, roughly 79% seen once, with 2.9% in the top ten. Sequencing was done on a sample of PBMCs. The origin of the receptors is a male donor in good health and CMV-seronegative. CDR3s leave out the opening cysteine and the closing phenylalanine or tryptophan. The order of the fields is J gene, V gene, CDR3 protein.

>TRBJ2-7|TRBV27
AVGTGGNSYEQY
>TRBJ2-3|TRBV15
ATSRDKGSDTQY
>-|TRBV2
ASSESFSLVYEQY
>TRBJ1-1|TRBV11-2
ASSQDREADTEAF
>TRBJ2-7|TRBV20-1
SASVYEQY
>TRBJ2-7|TRBV7-9
ASSLGTSLYEQY
>TRBJ2-3|TRBV7-3
ASSPQTSGADTQY
>TRBJ1-5|TRBV9
ASSVAVSQPQH
>TRBJ1-5|TRBV30
AWSIQQGQPQH
>TRBJ1-5|TRBV28
ASSPWDSFTNSNQPQH
>TRBJ1-1|TRBV27
ANPGGGTENTEAF
>TRBJ2-5|TRBV7-2
ASSSSPAGRGETQY
>TRBJ2-1|TRBV7-3
ASSSAGLAGNEQF
>TRBJ1-4|TRBV19
ASIGEKLF
>TRBJ1-3|TRBV7-9
ASSFRTETASSGNTIY
>TRBJ2-5|TRBV4-1
ASSQESRSDSYQETQY
>TRBJ2-5|TRBV29-1
SVVGTSGEETQY
>TRBJ1-2|TRBV15
ATSREVGDGYT